There are a few counts of the clone carrying this TCR beta chain. Its antigen is still unknown. Trimming pared 5 bases from V and 9 bases from J, leaving 14 bases between. CDR1 is SGHTA, CDR2 FQGNSA, per germline. The CDR3 is made up of 14 amino acids. Carrying unique molecular identifiers, the cDNA also gained a universal primer site through template switching. A single record per CDR3 protein comes from TCRdb applying MiXCR to the 5' RACE reads. The table shows under 450,000 distinct CDR3 sequences, with less than 20% occurring only once. The data derive from a study of identical twins. Study outcomes and limitations: In cord blood, abundant beta clonotypes had fewer insertions; memory showed no trend. Possibly, invariant MAIT and iNKT cells partly confounded zero-insertion analyses.

This receptor was taken from a man aged 50 to 59 in good health. The genes are TRBV7-2 and TRBJ1-6, with D possibly matching TRBD1 (5 bases). The sample taken for sequencing was naive T cells sorted from blood. The CDR3 reads CASSRDGVVSPLHF. In DNA, the CDR3 is TGTGCCAGCAGCAGGGACGGAGTCGTTTCACCCCTCCACTTT. The full variable domain, completed using reference TRBV7-2 and TRBJ1-6, is GAGVSQSPSNKVTEKGKDVELRCDPISGHTALYWYRQSLGQGLEFLIYFQGNSAPDKSGLPSDRFSAERTGGSVSTLTIQRTQQEDSAVYLCASSRDGVVSPLHFGNGTRLTVT.